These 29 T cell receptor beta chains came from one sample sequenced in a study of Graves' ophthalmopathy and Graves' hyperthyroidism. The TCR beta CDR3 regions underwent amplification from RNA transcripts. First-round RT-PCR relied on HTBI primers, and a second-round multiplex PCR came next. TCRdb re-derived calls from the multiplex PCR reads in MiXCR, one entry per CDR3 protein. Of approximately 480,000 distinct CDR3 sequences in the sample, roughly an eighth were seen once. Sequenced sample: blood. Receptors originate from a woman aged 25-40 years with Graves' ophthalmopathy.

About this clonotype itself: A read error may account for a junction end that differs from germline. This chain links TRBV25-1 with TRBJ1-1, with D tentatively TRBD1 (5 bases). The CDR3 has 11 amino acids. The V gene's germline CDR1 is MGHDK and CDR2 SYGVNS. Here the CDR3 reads CASSQGAEACF. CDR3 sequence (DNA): TGTGCCAGCAGTCAAGGGGCTGAAGCTTGCTTT.

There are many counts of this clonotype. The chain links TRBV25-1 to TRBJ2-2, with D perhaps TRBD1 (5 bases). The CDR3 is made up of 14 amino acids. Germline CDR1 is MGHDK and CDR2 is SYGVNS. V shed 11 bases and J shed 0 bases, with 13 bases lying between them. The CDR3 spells CAVQGWANTGELFF. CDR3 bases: TGTGCCGTGCAGGGTTGGGCGAACACCGGGGAGCTGTTTTTT.

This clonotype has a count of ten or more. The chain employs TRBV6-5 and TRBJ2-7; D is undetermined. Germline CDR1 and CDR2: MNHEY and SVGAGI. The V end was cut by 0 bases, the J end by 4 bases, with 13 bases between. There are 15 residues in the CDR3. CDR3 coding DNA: TGTGCCAGCAGTTACTCCCCTTCCAGTAGGTACGAGCAGTACTTC. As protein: CASSYSPSSRYEQYF.

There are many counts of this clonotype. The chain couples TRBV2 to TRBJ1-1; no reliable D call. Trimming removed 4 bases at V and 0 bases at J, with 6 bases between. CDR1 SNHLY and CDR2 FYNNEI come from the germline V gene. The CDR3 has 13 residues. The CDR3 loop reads CASSGRMNTEAFF. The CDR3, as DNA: TGTGCCAGCAGTGGGCGGATGAACACTGAAGCTTTCTTT.

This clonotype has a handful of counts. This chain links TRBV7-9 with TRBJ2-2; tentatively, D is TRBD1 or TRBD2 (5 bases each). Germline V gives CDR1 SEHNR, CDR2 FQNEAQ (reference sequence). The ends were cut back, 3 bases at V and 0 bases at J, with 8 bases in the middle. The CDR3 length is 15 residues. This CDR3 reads CASSLGRPNTGELFF. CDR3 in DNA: TGTGCCAGCAGCTTGGGACGGCCGAACACCGGGGAGCTGTTTTTT.

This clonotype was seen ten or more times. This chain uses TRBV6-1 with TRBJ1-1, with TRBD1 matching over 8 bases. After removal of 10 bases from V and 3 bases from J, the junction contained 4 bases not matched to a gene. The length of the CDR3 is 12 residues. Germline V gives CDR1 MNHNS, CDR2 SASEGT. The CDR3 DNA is TGTGCCACCATGACAGGGGACACTGAAGCTTTCTTT. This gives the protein CATMTGDTEAFF.

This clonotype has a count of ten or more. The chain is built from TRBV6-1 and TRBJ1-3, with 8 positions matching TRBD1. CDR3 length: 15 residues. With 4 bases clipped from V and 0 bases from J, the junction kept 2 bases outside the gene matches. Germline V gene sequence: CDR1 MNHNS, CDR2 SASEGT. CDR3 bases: TGTGCCAGCAGTGTACAGGGGGGCTCTGGAAACACCATATATTTT. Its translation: CASSVQGGSGNTIYF.

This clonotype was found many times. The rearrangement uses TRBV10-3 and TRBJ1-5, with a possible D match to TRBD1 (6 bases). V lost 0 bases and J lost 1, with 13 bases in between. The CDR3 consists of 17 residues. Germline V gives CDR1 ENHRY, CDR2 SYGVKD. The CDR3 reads CAISESTGGRSNQPQHF. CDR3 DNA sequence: TGTGCCATCAGTGAGTCGACTGGGGGGCGAAGCAATCAGCCCCAGCATTTT.

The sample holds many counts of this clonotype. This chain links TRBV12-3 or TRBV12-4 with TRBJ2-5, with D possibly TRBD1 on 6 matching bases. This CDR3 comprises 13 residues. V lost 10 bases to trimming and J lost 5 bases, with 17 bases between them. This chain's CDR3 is CATSGTSRETQYF. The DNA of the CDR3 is TGTGCCACATCCGGGACATCCAGGGAGACCCAGTACTTC.

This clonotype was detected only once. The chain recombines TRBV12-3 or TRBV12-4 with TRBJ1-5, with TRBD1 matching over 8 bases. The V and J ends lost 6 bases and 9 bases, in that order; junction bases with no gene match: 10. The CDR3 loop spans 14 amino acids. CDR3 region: CASRHHGQGGPQHF. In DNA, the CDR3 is TGTGCCAGCAGACACCACGGACAGGGTGGGCCCCAGCATTTT.

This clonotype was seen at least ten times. The CDR3 sequence is CASSLDRWGRETQYF. The CDR3 bases are TGTGCCAGCAGCTTAGACCGCTGGGGACGGGAGACCCAGTACTTC. This chain links TRBV7-9 with TRBJ2-5; D possibly matches TRBD1 or TRBD2 (5 bases each). The CDR3 runs 15 residues. Per germline, CDR1 SEHNR and CDR2 FQNEAQ (reference sequence). V lost 1 base and J 5 bases, leaving 14 bases between the germline ends.

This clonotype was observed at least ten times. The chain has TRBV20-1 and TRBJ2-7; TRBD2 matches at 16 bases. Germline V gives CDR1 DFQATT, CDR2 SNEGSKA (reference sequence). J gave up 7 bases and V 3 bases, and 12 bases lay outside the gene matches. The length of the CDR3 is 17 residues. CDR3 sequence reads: CSARGTSGRVRPGEQYF. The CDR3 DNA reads TGCAGTGCTAGGGGGACTAGCGGGAGGGTCAGGCCAGGAGAGCAGTACTTC.

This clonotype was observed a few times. CDR3 region: CASSFRGAEPQHF. CDR3 coding DNA: TGTGCCAGCAGTTTCAGGGGTGCTGAGCCCCAGCATTTT. The chain joins TRBV28 to TRBJ1-5; D perhaps matches TRBD1 (6 bases). The CDR3 runs to 13 residues. The ends were cut back, 3 bases at V and 8 bases at J, with 11 bases in the middle. Looked up from germline, CDR1 is MDHEN and CDR2 is SYDVKM.

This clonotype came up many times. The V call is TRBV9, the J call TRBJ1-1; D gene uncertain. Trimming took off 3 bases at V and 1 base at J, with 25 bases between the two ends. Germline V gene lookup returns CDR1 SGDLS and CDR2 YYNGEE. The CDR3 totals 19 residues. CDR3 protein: CASSEPIDPHIPSNTEAFF. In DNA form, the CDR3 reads TGTGCCAGCAGCGAACCCATCGACCCCCACATTCCCTCGAACACTGAAGCTTTCTTT.

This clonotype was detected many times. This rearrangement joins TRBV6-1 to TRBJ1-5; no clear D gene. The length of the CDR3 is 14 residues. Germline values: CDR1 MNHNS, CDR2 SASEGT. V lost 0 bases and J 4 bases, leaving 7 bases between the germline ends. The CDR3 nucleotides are TGTGCCAGCAGTGAAGCTTCGGTAAATCAGCCCCAGCATTTT. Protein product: CASSEASVNQPQHF.

CDR3 residues: CASRCMESYEQYF. CDR3 bases: TGTGCCAGTAGGTGTATGGAATCCTACGAGCAGTACTTC. The chain joins TRBV2 to TRBJ2-7; D gene uncertain. This CDR3 has 13 amino acids. Germline lookup yields CDR1 SNHLY and CDR2 FYNNEI. Trimming took 9 bases from V and 1 from J, leaving 13 bases between them.

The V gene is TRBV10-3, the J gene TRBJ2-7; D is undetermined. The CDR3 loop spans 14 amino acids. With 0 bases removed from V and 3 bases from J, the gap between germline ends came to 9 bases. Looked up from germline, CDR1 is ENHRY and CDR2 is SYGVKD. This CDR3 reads CAISESARFYEQYF. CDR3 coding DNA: TGTGCCATCAGTGAGTCGGCGCGGTTCTACGAGCAGTACTTC.

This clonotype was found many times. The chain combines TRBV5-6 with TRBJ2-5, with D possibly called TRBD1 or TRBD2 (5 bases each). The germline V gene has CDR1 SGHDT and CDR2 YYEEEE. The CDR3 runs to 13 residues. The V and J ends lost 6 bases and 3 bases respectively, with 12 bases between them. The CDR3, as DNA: TGTGCCAGCACCCCGCAGGGAGAAGAGACCCAGTACTTC. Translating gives CASTPQGEETQYF.

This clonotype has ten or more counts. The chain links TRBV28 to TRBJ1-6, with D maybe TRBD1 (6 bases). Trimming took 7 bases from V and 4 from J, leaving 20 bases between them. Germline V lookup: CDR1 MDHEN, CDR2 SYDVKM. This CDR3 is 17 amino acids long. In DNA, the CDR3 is TGTGCCAGCACCCAAGGGGGAGAGCCTTCATATAATTCACCCCTCCACTTT. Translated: CASTQGGEPSYNSPLHF.

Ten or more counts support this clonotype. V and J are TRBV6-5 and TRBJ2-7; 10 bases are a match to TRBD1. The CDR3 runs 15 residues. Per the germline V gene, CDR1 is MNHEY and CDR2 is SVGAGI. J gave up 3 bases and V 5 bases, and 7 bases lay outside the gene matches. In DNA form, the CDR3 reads TGTGCCAGCAGTCCCGACAGGGGGCAATTCTACGAGCAGTACTTC. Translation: CASSPDRGQFYEQYF.

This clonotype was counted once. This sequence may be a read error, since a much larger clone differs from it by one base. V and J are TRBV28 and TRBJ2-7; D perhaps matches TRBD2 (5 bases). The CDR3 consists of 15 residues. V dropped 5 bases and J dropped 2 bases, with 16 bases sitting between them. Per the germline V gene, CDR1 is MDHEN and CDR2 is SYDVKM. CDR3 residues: CASSTAESGPYEQYF. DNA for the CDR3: TGTGCCAGCAGTACCGCGGAGAGCGGTCCCTACGAGCAGTACTTC.

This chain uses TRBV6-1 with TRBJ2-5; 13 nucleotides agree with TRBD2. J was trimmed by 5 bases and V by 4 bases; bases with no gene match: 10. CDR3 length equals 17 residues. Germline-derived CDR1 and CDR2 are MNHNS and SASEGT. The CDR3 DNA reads TGTGCCAGCAGTGGCCGACTAGCGGGAGGAGGGATGGAGACCCAGTACTTC. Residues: CASSGRLAGGGMETQYF.

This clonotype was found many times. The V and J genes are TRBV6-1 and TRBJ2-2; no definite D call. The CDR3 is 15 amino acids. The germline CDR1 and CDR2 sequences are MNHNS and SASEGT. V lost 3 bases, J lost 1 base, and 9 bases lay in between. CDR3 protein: CASSDAQLNTGELFF. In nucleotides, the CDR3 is TGTGCCAGCAGTGACGCACAGTTGAACACCGGGGAGCTGTTTTTT.

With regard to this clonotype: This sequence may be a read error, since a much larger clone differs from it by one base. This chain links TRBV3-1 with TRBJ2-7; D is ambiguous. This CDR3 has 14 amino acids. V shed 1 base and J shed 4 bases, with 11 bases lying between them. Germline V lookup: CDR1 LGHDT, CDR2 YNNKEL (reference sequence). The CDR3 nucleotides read TGTGCCAGCAGCCAAGCCGACTCCAGGTACGAGCAGTACGTC. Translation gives CASSQADSRYEQYV.

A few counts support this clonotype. CDR3 coding DNA: TGCAGCGTTGGCCGGGACCCCTCTGGAAACACCATATATTTT. It codes for CSVGRDPSGNTIYF. The chain carries TRBV29-1 and TRBJ1-3, with D perhaps TRBD1 (5 bases). V was pared by 4 bases and J by 0 bases, with 10 bases between. The germline CDR1 and CDR2 sequences are SQVTM and ANQGSEA. The CDR3 runs to 14 residues.

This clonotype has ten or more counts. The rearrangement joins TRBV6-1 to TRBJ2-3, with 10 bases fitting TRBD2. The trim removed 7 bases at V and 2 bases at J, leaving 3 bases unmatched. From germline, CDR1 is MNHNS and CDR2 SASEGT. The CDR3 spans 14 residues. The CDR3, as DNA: TGTGCCAGCACTAGCGGGAGACACACAGATACGCAGTATTTT. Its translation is CASTSGRHTDTQYF.

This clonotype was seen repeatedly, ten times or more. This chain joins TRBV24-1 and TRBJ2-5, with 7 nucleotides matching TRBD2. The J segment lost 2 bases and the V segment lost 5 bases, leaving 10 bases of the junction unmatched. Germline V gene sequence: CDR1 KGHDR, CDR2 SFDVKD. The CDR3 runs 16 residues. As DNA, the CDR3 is TGTGCCACCAGTGCCCGGCGGGCTAGCGGACAAGAGACCCAGTACTTC. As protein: CATSARRASGQETQYF.

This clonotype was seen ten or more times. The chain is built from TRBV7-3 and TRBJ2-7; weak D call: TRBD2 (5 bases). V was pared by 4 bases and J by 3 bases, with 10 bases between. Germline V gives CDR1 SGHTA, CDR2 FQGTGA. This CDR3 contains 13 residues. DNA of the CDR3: TGTGCCAGCAGCTCATACGGAGGCTACGAGCAGTACTTC. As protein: CASSSYGGYEQYF.

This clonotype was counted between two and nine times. CDR3 nucleotides: TGTGCCAGCAGTGATCTGGGGGCAGGGGCTAGTTCACCCCTCCACTTT. Translation: CASSDLGAGASSPLHF. This sequence joins TRBV25-1 and TRBJ1-6, with D perhaps matching TRBD1 (6 bases). Per the germline V gene, CDR1 is MGHDK and CDR2 is SYGVNS. V was cut by 3 bases and J by 9 bases, with 18 bases left in between. There are 16 residues in the CDR3. The variable domain in full, completed from reference TRBV25-1 and TRBJ1-6, reads EADIYQTPRYLVIGTGKKITLECSQTMGHDKMYWYQQDPGMELHLIHYSYGVNSTEKGDLSSESTVSRIRTEHFPLTLESARPSHTSQYLCASSDLGAGASSPLHFGNGTRLTVT.